This T cell receptor (beta chain) was captured in a study of blood T cell repertoires in COVID-19. Sequencing used immunoSEQ multiplex PCR; TCRdb keeps in-frame clones, though not all of them. Counted here are about 400,000 clones, roughly 91% occurring once; the ten biggest clones make up 1.5% to 2%. This clone was seen a single time. Other DNA variants within this sample encode the same CDR3. This receptor was obtained from a woman aged 25-40 years who had recovered from COVID-19. The sequenced material came from PBMCs or T cells enriched from blood (not recorded which).

CDR3 DNA sequence: TGTGCCACCAGCAGAGATCGCCTAAGCTCCTATAATTCACCCCTCCACTTT. It encodes CATSRDRLSSYNSPLHF. The chain combines TRBV15 with TRBJ1-6; D ambiguous. Per the germline V gene, CDR1 is LNHNV and CDR2 is YYDKDF (reference sequence). The germline V and J ends were trimmed by 0 bases and 0 bases, with 9 bases remaining between them. This CDR3 is 17 amino acids long.